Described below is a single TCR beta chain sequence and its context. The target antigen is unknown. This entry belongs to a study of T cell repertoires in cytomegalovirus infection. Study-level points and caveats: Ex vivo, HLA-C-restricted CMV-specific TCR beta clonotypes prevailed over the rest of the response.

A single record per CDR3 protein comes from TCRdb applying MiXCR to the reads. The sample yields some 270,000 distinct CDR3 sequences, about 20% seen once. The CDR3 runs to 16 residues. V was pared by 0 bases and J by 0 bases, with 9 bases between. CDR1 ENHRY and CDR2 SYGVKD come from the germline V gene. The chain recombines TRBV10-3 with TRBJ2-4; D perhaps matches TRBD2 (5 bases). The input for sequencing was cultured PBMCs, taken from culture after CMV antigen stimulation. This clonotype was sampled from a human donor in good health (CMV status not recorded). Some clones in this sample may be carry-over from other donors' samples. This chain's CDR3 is CAISESPAVAKNIQYF. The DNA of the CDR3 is TGTGCCATCAGTGAGTCCCCAGCGGTAGCCAAAAACATTCAGTACTTC.